These T cell receptor beta chains were read from a single sample in a study of cytomegalovirus exposure and HLA in healthy donors. Sequenced by immunoSEQ multiplex PCR; TCRdb stores in-frame clones only, minus some. The sample yields around 120,000 clones, roughly a tenth seen once. Material for sequencing was PBMCs. The receptors stem from a man younger than 45 in good health and CMV-seronegative. CDR3s include the opening cysteine and the closing phenylalanine or tryptophan. Each record gives: clone size, D gene, V gene, J gene, CDR3 DNA, CDR3 protein. The D gene is left open where the match is weak. The listing skips clone size in some rows; elsewhere it reads once, few, many or a size class.

>few|-|TRBV27|TRBJ1-3
TGTGCCAGCAGTTTGGGAGGGCTAGGAAACACCATATATTTT
CASSLGGLGNTIYF
>-|TRBD1|TRBV6-5|TRBJ1-6
TGTGCCAGCAGGTCGGGACAGCTTAATTCACCCCTCCACTTT
CASRSGQLNSPLHF
>-|-|TRBV9|TRBJ2-5
TGTGCCAGCAGCGGGAGAGGGAGAGAGCAGTACTTC
CASSGRGREQYF
>-|-|TRBV7-2|TRBJ2-7
TGTGCCAGCGCCTCTTCGGGTTCCTACGAGCAGTACTTC
CASASSGSYEQYF
>-|-|TRBV4-1|TRBJ1-1
TGCGCCAGCAGCCAAGATTTCGGGAACACTGAAGCTTTCTTT
CASSQDFGNTEAFF
>-|-|TRBV7-9|TRBJ2-2
TGTGCCAGCAGCTTGGCAGGGTGGTCCGGGGAGCTGTTTTTT
CASSLAGWSGELFF
>-|TRBD1|TRBV10-1|TRBJ2-1
TGCGCCAGCAGTGGGACAGGGGAAGGGACCTACAATGAGCAGTTCTTC
CASSGTGEGTYNEQFF
>-|-|TRBV29-1|TRBJ2-4
TGCAGCGTTGAAGGGCAGTTTAAAAACATTCAGTACTTC
CSVEGQFKNIQYF
>few|-|TRBV5-4|TRBJ1-6
TGTGCCAGCAGCTTGGGGCAGGCAAATTCACCCCTCCACTTT
CASSLGQANSPLHF
>few|-|TRBV28|TRBJ1-2
TGTGCCAGCAGTCAGAACTATGGCTACACCTTC
CASSQNYGYTF
>-|-|TRBV21-1|TRBJ2-5
TGTGCCAGCAGCTCCCTACTAGCGGGGGGGCAAGAGACCCAGTACTTC
CASSSLLAGGQETQYF
>-|TRBD1|TRBV19|TRBJ1-2
TGTGCCAGTACGGGGCAGGGGGCCTTGGCCTACACCTTC
CASTGQGALAYTF
>-|TRBD2|TRBV27|TRBJ2-3
TGTGCCAGCAGTCACGGACTAGCAACAGATACGCAGTATTTT
CASSHGLATDTQYF
>-|-|TRBV4-2|TRBJ2-3
TGTGCCAGCAGCCAAGGGGTCCAAGCGCTAAGCACAGATACGCAGTATTTT
CASSQGVQALSTDTQYF
>few|TRBD1|TRBV7-2|TRBJ2-7
TGTGCCAGCAGCCAAACCGCCGGGACAGGGGGCCACGAGCAGTACTTC
CASSQTAGTGGHEQYF
>few|-|TRBV4-3|TRBJ1-2
TGCGCCAGCAGCCAAGAACATCATTATGGCTACACCTTC
CASSQEHHYGYTF
>-|-|TRBV9|TRBJ1-2
TGTGCCAGCAGCGTATCGTTTTCGGGGGGCTCCCCTTTTGGCTACACCTTC
CASSVSFSGGSPFGYTF